These T cell receptor beta chains were read from a single sample in a study of T-cell reconstitution after alpha-beta-depleted transplantation in children. TCRdb independently ran MiXCR on the PCR reads; one entry per CDR3 protein. The sample has 450,000 to 500,000 distinct CDR3 sequences, under 15% seen once. This material consisted of PBMCs from the stem cell graft donor, taken from the stem cell graft. These receptors all come from a human donor who donated a stem cell graft to a child with combined immunodeficiency. Both conserved end residues are part of each CDR3. The D gene is left open where the match is weak. Clone size is shown for a subset of rows, as once, few, many or a class of expanded clone.

cdr3_nt cdr3_aa v_call clone_size d_call j_call
TGTGCCAGCAGCCAAGATGTTTCCGGGACAGTCTATGGCTACACCTTC CASSQDVSGTVYGYTF TRBV3-1 many TRBD1 TRBJ1-2
TGTGCCAGCAGTTACGACTGGACCAATGAGCAGTTCTTC CASSYDWTNEQFF TRBV6-5 many . TRBJ2-1
TGTGCCAGCAGTGTTACAGGGACCAAAAACATTCAGTACTTC CASSVTGTKNIQYF TRBV12-3/TRBV12-4 . . TRBJ2-4
TGTGCCACCAGTGCGTCGGGACTAGCGGAGGATACGCAGTATTTT CATSASGLAEDTQYF TRBV24-1 many TRBD2 TRBJ2-3
TGTGCCAGCAGCTGGGGCGAGGATCAGCCCCAGCATTTT CASSWGEDQPQHF TRBV7-2 many . TRBJ1-5
TGTGCCAGCAGTTTGGGCGGCAAACCCAATGAGCAGTTCTTC CASSLGGKPNEQFF TRBV12-3/TRBV12-4 . . TRBJ2-1
TGCAGTGCTACTGCGACGGGAGTTAACTATGGCTACACCTTC CSATATGVNYGYTF TRBV20-1 many . TRBJ1-2
TGCGCCAGCAGCCGAGAGACAGGGATCCAAGAGACCCAGTACTTC CASSRETGIQETQYF TRBV5-1 few TRBD1 TRBJ2-5
TGTGCCATCAGTGAGCCGATGGACAGCCTGGACACAGATACGCAGTATTTT CAISEPMDSLDTDTQYF TRBV10-3 . . TRBJ2-3
TGTGCCAGCAGTTTATTTCCGGAGGGGGAGCAGTACTTC CASSLFPEGEQYF TRBV12-3/TRBV12-4 many . TRBJ2-7
TGTGCCACCAGTGATCCCAACCCTTTCGGACAGGGCAATCGGGAGACCCAGTACTTC CATSDPNPFGQGNRETQYF TRBV24-1 many TRBD1 TRBJ2-5
TGTGCCAGCAGCTTAGTCGGGACTAGAGTCGCAGATACGCAGTATTTT CASSLVGTRVADTQYF TRBV7-9 . TRBD2 TRBJ2-3
TGTGCCAGCAGCGTCGTAGGACAGGCTGGGGCCAACGTCCTGACTTTC CASSVVGQAGANVLTF TRBV7-9 many TRBD1 TRBJ2-6
TGTGCCACCAGTGATAGGGACGGATGGGTTGGCTACACCTTC CATSDRDGWVGYTF TRBV24-1 few . TRBJ1-2
TGTGCCAGCAGCCAAGAGGTTCCTAGATCTCTATCCTACGAGCAGTACTTC CASSQEVPRSLSYEQYF TRBV3-1 . . TRBJ2-7
TGCGCCAGCGATGGGGGGTTTGAGCAGTTCTTC CASDGGFEQFF TRBV5-1 few . TRBJ2-1
TGCAGCGTTGCCGGGAGGGCCGTGGAGACCCAGTACTTC CSVAGRAVETQYF TRBV29-1 many TRBD2 TRBJ2-5
TGTGCCAGCAGCAAACAGGGAACTTACTATGGCTACACCTTC CASSKQGTYYGYTF TRBV12-3/TRBV12-4 many . TRBJ1-2